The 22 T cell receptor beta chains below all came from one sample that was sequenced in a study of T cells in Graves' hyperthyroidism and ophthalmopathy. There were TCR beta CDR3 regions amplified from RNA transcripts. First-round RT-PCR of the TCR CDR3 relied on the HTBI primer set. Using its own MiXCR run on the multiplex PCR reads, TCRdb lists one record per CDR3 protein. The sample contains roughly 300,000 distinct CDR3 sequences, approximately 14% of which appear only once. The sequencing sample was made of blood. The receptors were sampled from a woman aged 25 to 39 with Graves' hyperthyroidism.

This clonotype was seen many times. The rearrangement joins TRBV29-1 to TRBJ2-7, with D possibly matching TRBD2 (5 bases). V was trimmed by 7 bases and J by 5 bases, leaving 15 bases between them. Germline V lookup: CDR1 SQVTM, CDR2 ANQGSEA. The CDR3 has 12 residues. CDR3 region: CSGLFRGNEQYF. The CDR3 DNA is TGCAGCGGGCTTTTCAGAGGGAACGAGCAGTACTTC.

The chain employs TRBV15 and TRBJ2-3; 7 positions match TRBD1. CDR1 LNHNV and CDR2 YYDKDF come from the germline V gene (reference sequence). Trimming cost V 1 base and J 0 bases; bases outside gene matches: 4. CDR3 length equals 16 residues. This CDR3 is CATSRGQGSSTDTQYF. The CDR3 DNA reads TGTGCCACCAGCAGAGGACAGGGATCTAGCACAGATACGCAGTATTTT.

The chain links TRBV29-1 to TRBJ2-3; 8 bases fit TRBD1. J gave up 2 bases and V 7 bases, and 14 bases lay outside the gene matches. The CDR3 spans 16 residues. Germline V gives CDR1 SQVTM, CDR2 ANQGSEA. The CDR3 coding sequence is TGCAGCGCCGGCAGGGGGCCGTCGGGGGACACAGATACGCAGTATTTT. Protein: CSAGRGPSGDTDTQYF.

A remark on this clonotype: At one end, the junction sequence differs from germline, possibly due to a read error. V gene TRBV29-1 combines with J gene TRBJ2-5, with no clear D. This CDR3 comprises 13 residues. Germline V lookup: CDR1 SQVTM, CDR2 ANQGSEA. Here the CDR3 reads CGVDMGIQETQYF. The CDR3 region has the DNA TGCGGCGTTGATATGGGGATCCAAGAGACCCAGTACTTC.

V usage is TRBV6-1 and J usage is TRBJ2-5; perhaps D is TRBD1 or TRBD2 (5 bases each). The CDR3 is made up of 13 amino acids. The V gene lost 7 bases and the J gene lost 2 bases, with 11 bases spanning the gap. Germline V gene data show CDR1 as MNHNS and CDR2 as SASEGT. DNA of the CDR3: TGTGCCAGCAATCGGGGCAGACAAGAGACCCAGTACTTC. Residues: CASNRGRQETQYF.

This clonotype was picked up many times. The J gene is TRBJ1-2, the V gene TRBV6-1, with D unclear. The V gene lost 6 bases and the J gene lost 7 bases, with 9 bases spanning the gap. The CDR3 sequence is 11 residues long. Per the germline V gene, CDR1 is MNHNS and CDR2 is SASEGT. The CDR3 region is CASRTSAGYTF. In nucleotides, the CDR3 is TGTGCCAGCAGGACGAGTGCTGGCTACACCTTC.

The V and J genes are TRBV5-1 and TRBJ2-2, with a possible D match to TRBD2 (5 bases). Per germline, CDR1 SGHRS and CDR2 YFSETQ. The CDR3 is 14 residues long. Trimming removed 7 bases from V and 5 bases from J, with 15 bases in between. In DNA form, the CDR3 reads TGCGCCAGCCAGGCAAACGCGGGTACCGGGGAGCTGTTTTTT. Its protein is CASQANAGTGELFF. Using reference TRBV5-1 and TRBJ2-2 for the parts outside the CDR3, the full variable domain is KAGVTQTPRYLIKTRGQQVTLSCSPISGHRSVSWYQQTPGQGLQFLFEYFSETQRNKGNFPGRFSGRQFSNSRSEMNVSTLELGDSALYLCASQANAGTGELFFGEGSRLTVL.

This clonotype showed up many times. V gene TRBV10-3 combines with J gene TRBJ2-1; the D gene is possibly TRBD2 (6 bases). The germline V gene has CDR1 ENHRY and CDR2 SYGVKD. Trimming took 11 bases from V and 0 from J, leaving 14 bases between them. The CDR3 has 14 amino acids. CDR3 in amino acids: CASRRESSYNEQFF. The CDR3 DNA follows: TGTGCCTCGCGACGGGAGAGCTCCTACAATGAGCAGTTCTTC.

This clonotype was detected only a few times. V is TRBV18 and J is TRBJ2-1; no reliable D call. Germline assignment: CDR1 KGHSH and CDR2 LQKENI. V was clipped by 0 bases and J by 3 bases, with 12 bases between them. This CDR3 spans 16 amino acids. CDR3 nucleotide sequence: TGTGCCAGCTCACCACCTCTGACATCACTCTACAATGAGCAGTTCTTC. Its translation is CASSPPLTSLYNEQFF. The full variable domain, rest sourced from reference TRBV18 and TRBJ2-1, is NAGVMQNPRHLVRRRGQEARLRCSPMKGHSHVYWYRQLPEEGLKFMVYLQKENIIDESGMPKERFSAEFPKEGPSILRIQQVVRGDSAAYFCASSPPLTSLYNEQFFGPGTRLTVL.

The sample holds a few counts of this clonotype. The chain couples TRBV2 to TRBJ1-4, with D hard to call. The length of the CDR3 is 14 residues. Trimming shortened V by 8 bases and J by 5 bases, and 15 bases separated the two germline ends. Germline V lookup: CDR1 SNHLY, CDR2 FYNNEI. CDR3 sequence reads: CASGYRGLNEKLFF. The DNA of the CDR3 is TGTGCCAGCGGATATAGAGGACTCAATGAAAAACTGTTTTTT.

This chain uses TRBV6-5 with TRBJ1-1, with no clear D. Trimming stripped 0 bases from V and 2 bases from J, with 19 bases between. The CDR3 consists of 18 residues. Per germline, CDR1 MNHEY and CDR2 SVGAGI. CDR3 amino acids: CASSYSRREAVGNTEAFF. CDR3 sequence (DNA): TGTGCCAGCAGTTACTCGAGGCGGGAGGCGGTCGGTAACACTGAAGCTTTCTTT.

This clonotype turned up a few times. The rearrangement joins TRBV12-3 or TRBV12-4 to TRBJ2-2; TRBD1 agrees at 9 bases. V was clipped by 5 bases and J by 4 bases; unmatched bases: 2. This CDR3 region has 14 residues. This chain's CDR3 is CASSTTGGTGELFF. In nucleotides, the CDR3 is TGTGCCAGCAGTACGACAGGGGGCACCGGGGAGCTGTTTTTT.

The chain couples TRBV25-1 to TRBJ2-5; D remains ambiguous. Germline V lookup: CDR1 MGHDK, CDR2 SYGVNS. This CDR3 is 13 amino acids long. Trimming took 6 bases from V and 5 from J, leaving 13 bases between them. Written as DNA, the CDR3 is TGTGCCAGCAGCAAAACTAACGGGGAGACCCAGTACTTC. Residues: CASSKTNGETQYF.

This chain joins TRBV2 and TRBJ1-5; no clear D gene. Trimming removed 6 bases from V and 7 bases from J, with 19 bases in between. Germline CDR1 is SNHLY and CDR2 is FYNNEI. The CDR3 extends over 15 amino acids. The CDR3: CASRGDGSLSQPQHF. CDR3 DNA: TGTGCCAGCAGAGGAGACGGATCCCTTTCGCAGCCCCAGCATTTT.

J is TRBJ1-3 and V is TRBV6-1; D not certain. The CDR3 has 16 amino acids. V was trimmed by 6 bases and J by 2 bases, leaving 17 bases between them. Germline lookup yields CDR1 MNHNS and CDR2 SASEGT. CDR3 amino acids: CASREFGRGTGNTIYF. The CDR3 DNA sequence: TGTGCCAGCAGGGAATTCGGGCGAGGGACTGGAAACACCATATATTTT.

CDR3 nucleotide sequence: TGTGCCAGCAGACTAGCGGGAGCTAGAGAGACCCAGTACTTC. Translating it yields CASRLAGARETQYF. J is TRBJ2-5 and V is TRBV27, with TRBD2 identical over 11 bases. The CDR3 spans 14 residues. CDR1 is MNHEY and CDR2 is SMNVEV in the germline V gene (reference sequence). Trimming cost V 6 bases and J 4 bases; bases outside gene matches: 4.

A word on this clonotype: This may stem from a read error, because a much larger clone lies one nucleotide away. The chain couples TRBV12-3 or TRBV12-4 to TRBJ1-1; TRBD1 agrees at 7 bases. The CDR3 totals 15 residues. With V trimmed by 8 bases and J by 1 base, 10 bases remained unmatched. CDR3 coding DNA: TGTGCCAGCGGACTGTCCGGGACAGAGAACACTGAAGCTTTCTTT. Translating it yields CASGLSGTENTEAFF.

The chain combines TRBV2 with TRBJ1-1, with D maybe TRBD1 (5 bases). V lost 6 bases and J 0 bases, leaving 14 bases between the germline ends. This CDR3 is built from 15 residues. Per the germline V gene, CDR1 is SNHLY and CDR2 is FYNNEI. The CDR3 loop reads CASRETAWLNTEAFF. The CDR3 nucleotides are TGTGCCAGCAGGGAGACAGCCTGGTTGAACACTGAAGCTTTCTTT.

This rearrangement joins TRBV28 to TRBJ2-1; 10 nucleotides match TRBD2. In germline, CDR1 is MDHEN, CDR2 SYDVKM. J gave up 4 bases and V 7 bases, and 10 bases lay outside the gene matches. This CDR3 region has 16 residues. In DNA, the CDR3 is TGTGCCAGCACCGTACCCGGGACTAGCGATTACAATGAGCAGTTCTTC. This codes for CASTVPGTSDYNEQFF.

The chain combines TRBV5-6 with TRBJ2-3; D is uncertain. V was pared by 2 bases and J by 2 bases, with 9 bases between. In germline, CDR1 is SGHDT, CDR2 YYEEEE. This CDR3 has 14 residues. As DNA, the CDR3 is TGTGCCAGCAGCTTTGGGCAGACCACAGATACGCAGTATTTT. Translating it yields CASSFGQTTDTQYF.

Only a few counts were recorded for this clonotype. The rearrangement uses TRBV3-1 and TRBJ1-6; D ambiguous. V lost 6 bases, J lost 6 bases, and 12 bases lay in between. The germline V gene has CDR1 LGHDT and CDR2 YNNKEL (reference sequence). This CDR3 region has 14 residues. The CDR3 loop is CASSPDGINSPLHF. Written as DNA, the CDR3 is TGTGCCAGCAGTCCCGACGGGATTAATTCACCCCTCCACTTT.

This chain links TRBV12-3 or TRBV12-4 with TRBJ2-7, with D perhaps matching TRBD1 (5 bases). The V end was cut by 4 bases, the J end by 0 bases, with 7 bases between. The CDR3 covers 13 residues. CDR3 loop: CASSSTVSYEQYF. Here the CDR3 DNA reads TGTGCCAGCAGTTCGACAGTCTCCTACGAGCAGTACTTC.